This T cell receptor (beta chain) was captured by sequencing in a study of technical replicates of blood from several donors. The repertoire was sequenced with immunoSEQ multiplex PCR; TCRdb's copy has only in-frame clones and lacks some. The profile shows about 74,000 clones, 95% of them singletons. The sequence was collected from a human donor in good health. The sequencing input was T cells isolated from PBMCs.

CDR3 residues: CASTKGLPVIYEQYF. Here the CDR3 DNA reads TGTGCCAGCACAAAGGGACTCCCCGTTATATACGAGCAGTACTTC. V usage is TRBV28 and J usage is TRBJ2-7, with D possibly TRBD2 on 6 matching bases. CDR1 and CDR2 from the germline V gene are MDHEN and SYDVKM. This CDR3 comprises 15 residues. V lost 7 bases to trimming and J lost 4 bases, with 20 bases between them.